Listed here are 18 T cell receptor beta chains from one sample, sequenced in a study of T cell changes during pregnancy in multiple sclerosis. TCRdb's copy holds only in-frame clones and misses some; the assay was immunoSEQ multiplex PCR. The table has some 64,000 clones, around nine tenths seen once. The source was peripheral blood, collected in the first trimester of pregnancy. These receptors were collected from a female donor in good health, enrolled as a control in a pregnancy study.

This clone was observed a single time. V and J are TRBV5-5 and TRBJ2-7, with 8 bases matching TRBD1. From germline, CDR1 is SGHKS and CDR2 YYEKEE (reference sequence). Losses at the gene ends were 4 bases for V and 3 bases for J; bases not matched to a gene: 6. This CDR3 comprises 14 residues. The CDR3: CASSPDRGRYEQYF. Written as DNA, the CDR3 is TGTGCCAGCAGCCCAGACAGGGGCCGCTACGAGCAGTACTTC.

The gene calls are TRBV28 and TRBJ2-1, with 13 bases fitting TRBD2. Germline V gene lookup returns CDR1 MDHEN and CDR2 SYDVKM. The CDR3 loop spans 20 amino acids. Trimming removed 4 bases from V and 10 bases from J; junction bases left unmatched: 22. CDR3 nucleotides: TGTGCCAGCAGTTCCCCAGTGAGGACCCGGACTAGCGGGAGTATGAGGGAGCAGTTCTTC. This sequence encodes CASSSPVRTRTSGSMREQFF.

The J gene is TRBJ2-1, the V gene TRBV9; D uncertain. In germline, CDR1 is SGDLS, CDR2 YYNGEE. The CDR3 is 13 amino acids. V lost 4 bases, J lost 6 bases, and 11 bases lay in between. The CDR3 loop is CASSIFSGNEQFF. Written as DNA, the CDR3 is TGTGCCAGCAGCATATTTTCGGGCAATGAGCAGTTCTTC.

The CDR3 region has the DNA TGTGCCAGCAGCTTAATGTACAGGGGTAACTATGGCTACACCTTC. Protein: CASSLMYRGNYGYTF. The chain is built from TRBV7-3 and TRBJ1-2, with 7 bases fitting TRBD1. Germline V CDR1 and CDR2: SGHTA, FQGTGA. This CDR3 is built from 15 residues. With 1 base clipped from V and 1 base from J, the junction kept 3 bases outside the gene matches.

The chain links TRBV4-2 to TRBJ2-1; 9 bases match TRBD2. CDR3 length: 16 residues. The J segment lost 5 bases and the V segment lost 1 base, leaving 6 bases of the junction unmatched. The V gene's germline CDR1 is LGHNA and CDR2 YNFKEQ. The CDR3 nucleotides read TGTGCCAGCAGCCAAGCCGGGACTAGCAATCACAATGAGCAGTTCTTC. Its protein is CASSQAGTSNHNEQFF.

This clone was counted once. This chain uses TRBV9 with TRBJ2-2; 7 bases are shared with TRBD1. The CDR3 extends over 16 amino acids. With V trimmed by 7 bases and J by 2 bases, 11 bases remained unmatched. The V gene's germline CDR1 is SGDLS and CDR2 YYNGEE. CDR3 loop: CASGHSGQRNTGELFF. CDR3 in DNA: TGTGCCAGCGGTCACTCGGGACAGCGAAACACCGGGGAGCTGTTTTTT.

This clone has a single count. As DNA, the CDR3 is TGCAGCGTTGACGGTTCGACTAGCGGGAGAAGCGGCACAGATACGCAGTATTTT. Protein product: CSVDGSTSGRSGTDTQYF. The chain employs TRBV29-1 and TRBJ2-3; 12 positions agree with TRBD2. With 3 bases clipped from V and 1 base from J, the junction kept 11 bases outside the gene matches. This CDR3 comprises 18 residues. Germline CDR1 and CDR2: SQVTM and ANQGSEA.

This clone was detected once. The rearrangement uses TRBV9 and TRBJ1-2; 8 bases are a match to TRBD1. This CDR3 is built from 17 residues. Germline values: CDR1 SGDLS, CDR2 YYNGEE. After removal of 0 bases from V and 6 bases from J, the junction contained 13 bases not matched to a gene. The CDR3 DNA reads as TGTGCCAGCAGCGTAGCTTCGGCAGGGGGCGTCTTGGATGGCTACACCTTC. It specifies CASSVASAGGVLDGYTF.

The chain is built from TRBV2 and TRBJ1-1, with D hard to call. The V gene lost 10 bases and the J gene lost 1 base, with 13 bases spanning the gap. The germline V gene encodes CDR1 SNHLY and CDR2 FYNNEI. This CDR3 region has 13 residues. Here the CDR3 DNA reads TGTGCCACCTTTCTAGAATCGAACACTGAAGCTTTCTTT. Protein: CATFLESNTEAFF.

The genes are TRBV9 and TRBJ2-7; TRBD2 might be the D (6 bases). The ends were cut back, 2 bases at V and 3 bases at J, with 12 bases in the middle. CDR1 is SGDLS, CDR2 YYNGEE, per germline. The CDR3 consists of 14 residues. The CDR3 spells CASSVNLGGYEQYF. DNA for the CDR3: TGTGCCAGCAGCGTTAACCTGGGGGGCTACGAGCAGTACTTC.

The rearrangement joins TRBV4-1 to TRBJ1-2; 8 bases are a match to TRBD1. V dropped 3 bases and J dropped 3; count of bases not matched to a gene: 3. CDR3 length equals 14 residues. From germline, CDR1 is MGHRA and CDR2 YSYEKL. This CDR3 is CASSQSGGDYGYTF. The DNA for the CDR3 is TGCGCCAGCAGCCAGTCAGGGGGCGACTATGGCTACACCTTC.

The chain combines TRBV29-1 with TRBJ2-1, with 14 nucleotides matching TRBD2. This CDR3 is 14 amino acids long. In germline, CDR1 is SQVTM, CDR2 ANQGSEA. The V gene end was trimmed by 6 bases and the J gene end by 6 bases; junction bases not matched to a gene: 4. As DNA, the CDR3 is TGCAGCGTGCGACTAGCGGGAGGGTCCAATGAGCAGTTCTTC. It encodes CSVRLAGGSNEQFF.

This chain links TRBV10-1 with TRBJ2-1; 7 bases are a match to TRBD2. Looked up from germline, CDR1 is WNHNN and CDR2 is SYGVQD (reference sequence). CDR3 length equals 19 residues. The V segment lost 6 bases and the J segment 8 bases; nucleotides outside the gene matches: 25. The CDR3 bases are TGCGCCAGCAGGACCAGTGGACTAGTATGGCCCGGAGTGCATCATGAGCAGTTCTTC. Translating it yields CASRTSGLVWPGVHHEQFF.

The V call is TRBV10-3, the J call TRBJ2-4; TRBD1 matches at 7 bases. The CDR3 length is 12 residues. V was clipped by 10 bases and J by 8 bases; unmatched bases: 8. Germline CDR1 ENHRY, CDR2 SYGVKD. The CDR3 protein is CATRDSLDIQYF. CDR3 nucleotides: TGTGCCACTCGGGACAGTTTGGACATTCAGTACTTC.

V usage is TRBV2 and J usage is TRBJ2-7, with TRBD1 identical over 9 bases. This CDR3 comprises 17 residues. The V and J ends lost 2 bases and 0 bases, in that order; junction bases with no gene match: 8. The germline gives CDR1 SNHLY, CDR2 FYNNEI. The CDR3 sequence: CASSEQSGTGLSYEQYF. The CDR3 nucleotides are TGTGCCAGCAGTGAACAAAGCGGGACAGGGCTCTCCTACGAGCAGTACTTC.

The chain employs TRBV7-2 and TRBJ2-5, with 7 nucleotides matching TRBD2. V lost 0 bases and J lost 7; bases outside the gene matches: 8. The CDR3 has 15 amino acids. The germline V gene encodes CDR1 SGHTA and CDR2 FQGNSA. CDR3 residues: CASSLAQAGSGTQYF. The CDR3 coding sequence is TGTGCCAGCAGCTTAGCGCAAGCGGGGTCCGGGACCCAGTACTTC.

This rearrangement joins TRBV7-9 to TRBJ2-7; D is unclear. The CDR3 loop spans 14 amino acids. Trimming took 1 base from V and 0 from J, leaving 7 bases between them. CDR1 and CDR2 (germline): SEHNR, FQNEAQ (reference sequence). CDR3 sequence: CASSLGPISYEQYF. DNA for the CDR3: TGTGCCAGCAGCTTAGGGCCGATCTCCTACGAGCAGTACTTC.

This chain links TRBV7-9 with TRBJ1-4; D is perhaps TRBD1 (6 bases). This CDR3 has 15 residues. Germline-derived CDR1 and CDR2 are SEHNR and FQNEAQ (reference sequence). Trimming took off 5 bases at V and 6 bases at J, with 16 bases between the two ends. The CDR3 sequence: CASSLFQGRDEKLFF. CDR3 nucleotides: TGTGCCAGCAGCCTCTTTCAGGGGAGGGATGAAAAACTGTTTTTT.